The following is a TCR beta chain sequence with its context. The antigen is unknown. Purified naive CD4+ T cells were depleted of CD25+ Tregs. Study outcomes and limitations: Tumor-infiltrating Treg TCR alpha and beta sequences overlapped most with tumor naive CD4+ T cells, then blood naive. Tumor memory CD4+ T cell TCR gene usage was found to cluster with blood and lymph node memory CD4+ cells and with lymph node naive CD4+ cells.

CDR1 is KGHSH, CDR2 LQKENI, per germline. This CDR3 is built from 16 residues. J was trimmed by 4 bases and V by 0 bases; bases with no gene match: 5. Semi-nested PCR with Nested Universal Primer A followed constant-region reverse priming of full-length variable regions. TCRdb independently ran MiXCR on the 5' RACE reads; one entry per CDR3 protein. Of about 61,000 distinct CDR3 sequences listed, just under 30% are singletons. The TCR originated in a female donor with breast cancer. The rearrangement uses TRBV18 and TRBJ2-2; TRBD2 aligns across 7 bases. The material sequenced was tumor-infiltrating naive CD4+ T cells sorted from the breast tumor. Described subset: naive CD4+ T cells, CD4+CD45RA+CD25-. The CDR3 here is CASSPPNGGSTGELFF. CDR3 DNA sequence: TGTGCCAGCTCACCACCCAACGGGGGGAGCACCGGGGAGCTGTTTTTT. Combining the CDR3 with reference TRBV18 and TRBJ2-2 gives the whole variable domain NAGVMQNPRHLVRRRGQEARLRCSPMKGHSHVYWYRQLPEEGLKFMVYLQKENIIDESGMPKERFSAEFPKEGPSILRIQQVVRGDSAAYFCASSPPNGGSTGELFFGEGSRLTVL.